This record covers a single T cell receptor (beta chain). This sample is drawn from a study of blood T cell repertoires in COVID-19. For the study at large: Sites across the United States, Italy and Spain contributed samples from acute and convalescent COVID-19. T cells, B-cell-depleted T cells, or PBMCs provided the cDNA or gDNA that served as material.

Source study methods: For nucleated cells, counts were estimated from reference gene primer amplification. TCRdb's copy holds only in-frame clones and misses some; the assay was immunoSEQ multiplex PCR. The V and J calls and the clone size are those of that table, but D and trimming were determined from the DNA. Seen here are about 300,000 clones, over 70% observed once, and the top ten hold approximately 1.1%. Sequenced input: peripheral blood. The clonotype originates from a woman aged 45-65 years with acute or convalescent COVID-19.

The CDR3 is CAWGEQDTEAFF. For the CDR3, the DNA is TGTGCCTGGGGGGAACAGGATACTGAAGCTTTCTTT. The chain is built from TRBV30 and TRBJ1-1; the D gene is possibly TRBD1 (5 bases). This CDR3 contains 12 residues. Germline values: CDR1 GTSNPN, CDR2 SVGIG (reference sequence). V lost 5 bases, J lost 5 bases, and 12 bases lay in between.